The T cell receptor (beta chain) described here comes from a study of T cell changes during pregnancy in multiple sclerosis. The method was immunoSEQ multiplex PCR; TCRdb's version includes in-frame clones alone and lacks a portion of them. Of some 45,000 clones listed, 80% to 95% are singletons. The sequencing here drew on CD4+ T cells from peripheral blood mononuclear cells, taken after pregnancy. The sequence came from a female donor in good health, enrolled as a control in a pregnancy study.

The CDR3 DNA is TGCGCCAGCAACAACCCCCGGGACAGGAAATTCCACTCCTACAATGAGCAGTTCTTC. Protein: CASNNPRDRKFHSYNEQFF. The rearrangement links TRBV5-1 to TRBJ2-1; 8 bases are a match to TRBD1. Losses at the gene ends were 6 bases for V and 0 bases for J; bases not matched to a gene: 17. The CDR3 spans 19 residues. From germline, CDR1 is SGHRS and CDR2 YFSETQ.